The clone carrying this T cell receptor beta chain was seen many times. The CDR3 extends over 16 amino acids. The germline V gene encodes CDR1 SGHDT and CDR2 YYEEEE. J lost 2 bases, V lost 1 base, and 6 bases had no gene match. The data belong to a study of T-cell reconstitution after alpha-beta-depleted transplantation in children. Using unique molecular identifiers, the investigators prepared the TCRbeta library. TCRdb passed the PCR reads through MiXCR, listing each CDR3 protein once. The sample carries over 150,000 distinct CDR3 sequences, over 5.5% recorded once. This TCR came from a human donor who donated a stem cell graft to a child with Wiskott-Aldrich syndrome. The specimen comprised PBMCs from the stem cell graft donor, sampled from the stem cell graft. This rearrangement joins TRBV5-6 to TRBJ2-3, with 8 bases aligning to TRBD2. The CDR3 region has the DNA TGTGCCAGCAGCTTGTTCGGGGGGGATGACACAGATACGCAGTATTTT. This gives the protein CASSLFGGDDTDTQYF.